Below, one TCR beta chain is given with its context. The table lists this clonotype with many counts. Its antigen is unknown. No much larger clone exists at a distance of one base, and base qualities are not known. Blood bank volunteers in Maryland, USA served as the healthy controls. For unsorted PBMC libraries, 2 million PBMCs were used after storage in RNAlater at -80 degrees C until RNA extraction. Peripheral blood was subjected to Ficoll-Hypaque density gradient centrifugation to isolate PBMCs, which were then cryopreserved in liquid nitrogen. The germline V gene gives CDR1 as SGHTA and CDR2 as FQGTGA. The CDR3 sequence holds 15 residues, the cysteine and phenylalanine included. The sequence is cut down to CDR3 DNA, 45 bases in frame from base 1. V is shortened by 2 bases, J by 2 bases, and the region joining them spans 12 bases. cDNA synthesis used template-switch 5'RACE with a primer carrying a 10-nucleotide random unique molecular identifier tagging each TCR transcript. Every sequencing run yielded over 170 million TCR-beta sequences covering 15-18 subjects. The RNeasy kit was used to extract total RNA. The KAPA Real-time Library Amplification kit was used to amplify TCR-beta VDJ regions with primers targeting the TCR constant region and the 5'RACE anchor. Sample indexes and Illumina adaptors were added in a first PCR, and a second PCR then increased library yield. The roughly 650 bp TCR product was size-selected on a 2% E-gel SizeSelection system after Ampure bead purification. Library quality was checked on a Bioanalyzer, concentration was measured with Qubit, and libraries were quantified with the Kapa Library Quantification kit before pooling. Libraries were sequenced paired-end 2 x 150 bp on an Illumina HiSeq 2500. To increase sequence diversity, 25-30% phiX was spiked into each library pool. The study's processing was this. The UMI-based MiGEC pipeline processed quality-filtered reads and removed over 75% of raw TCR sequences during error correction. IMGT germline references were used for aligning VDJ genes, and each clonotype was defined as a unique CDR3 amino acid sequence together with its V-J genes. Clonal expansion, Shannon diversity, and CDR3 relatedness (CalcPairwiseDistances, ClusterSamples) were evaluated with VDJtools, and phylogenetic trees were built with CLCbio workbench. Using coefficient-of-variation modelling across technical triplicates, the study counted a clone as expanded if it had at least 8 unique UMIs. TCRdb reran the public reads through fastp at Q25 and MiXCR, keeping productive beta chains. Identical CDR3 protein sequences are pooled into one entry, listed with their most common genes and DNA. These V and J calls derive from TCRdb rather than the authors' analysis. Here the sample has 31,000 or so distinct CDR3 sequences; approximately 4.4% occur a single time. Jointly, the top ten make up roughly 24% of the sample.

This entry comes from a study of neurological immune-mediated disorders (dated by TCRdb to about 2019). Study-level background: The study compared peripheral blood TCR-beta repertoires of HTLV-I-associated myelopathy (HAM/TSP) patients, multiple sclerosis patients and healthy controls using UMI-based sequencing. Alongside PBMC samples, the set of approximately 100 TCR-beta libraries contained longitudinal samples, technical triplicates, and paired CD4+ and CD8+ T-cell subsets that had been sorted. The cohort included some 66 subjects: some 14 with HAM/TSP, some 34 with multiple sclerosis, and some 20 healthy controls.

Study-wide conclusions, independent of this receptor: TCR clonal expansion was highest in HAM/TSP patients and lowest in MS patients, with MS patients falling below even healthy controls. No identical CDR3 amino acid sequences were shared among expanded clones across subjects, suggesting private TCR-beta repertoires in all groups.

Rearrangement joined TRBV7-3 to TRBJ1-2; perhaps TRBD1 is the D gene, with 6 bases matching. Sample: PBMCs. The sequence was collected from a man between 18 and 35 years old in good health. At the DNA level, the sequence is TGTGCCAGCAGCTTATATCCCGACAGGAACTATGGCTACACCTTC. This yields the protein CASSLYPDRNYGYTF.